What follows are 28 T cell receptor beta chains derived from one specimen sequenced in a study of Graves' ophthalmopathy and Graves' hyperthyroidism. The study amplified TCR beta CDR3 regions using RNA transcripts. The first round was an RT-PCR with HTBI primers, and the second round was a multiplex PCR. TCRdb passed the multiplex PCR reads through MiXCR, listing each CDR3 protein once. The table shows more than 300,000 distinct CDR3 sequences, with approximately 17% occurring only once. The material sequenced was peripheral blood. Receptors originate from an adult woman with stable Graves' hyperthyroidism.

This clonotype was counted many times. J is TRBJ1-2 and V is TRBV28; 9 positions agree with TRBD1. Germline loops: CDR1 MDHEN, CDR2 SYDVKM. The CDR3 consists of 15 residues. Losses at the gene ends were 5 bases for V and 4 bases for J; bases not matched to a gene: 8. The CDR3 protein is CASSRGQGPFYGYTF. DNA of the CDR3: TGTGCCAGCAGTCGGGGACAGGGCCCCTTCTATGGCTACACCTTC.

This clonotype has at least ten counts. The chain recombines TRBV10-3 with TRBJ2-2; perhaps D is TRBD1 or TRBD2 (5 bases each). Trimming removed 8 bases from V and 1 base from J, with 14 bases in between. Per the germline V gene, CDR1 is ENHRY and CDR2 is SYGVKD. This CDR3 contains 15 residues. The CDR3 DNA sequence: TGTGCCATCCGCCGGGACGCAGGGAACACCGGGGAGCTGTTTTTT. Translated, it gives CAIRRDAGNTGELFF.

The table lists this clonotype with many counts. V is TRBV18 and J is TRBJ2-5; no definite D call. This CDR3 is 12 amino acids long. The germline V and J ends were trimmed by 3 bases and 1 base, with 3 bases remaining between them. The germline V gene encodes CDR1 KGHSH and CDR2 LQKENI. CDR3 nucleotide sequence: TGTGCCAGCTCACCTAGCCAAGAGACCCAGTACTTC. This codes for CASSPSQETQYF.

This clonotype was seen at least ten times. The chain carries TRBV11-2 and TRBJ2-7; D is uncertain. Germline V lookup: CDR1 SGHAT, CDR2 FQNNGV. The length of the CDR3 is 13 residues. V lost 5 bases and J lost 2, with 10 bases in between. CDR3 loop: CASSQPRTYEQYF. DNA for the CDR3: TGTGCCAGCAGCCAACCCCGGACCTACGAGCAGTACTTC.

This clonotype was counted at least ten times. The chain uses TRBV2 and TRBJ1-1, with D hard to call. V was trimmed by 8 bases and J by 3 bases, leaving 10 bases between them. The V gene's germline CDR1 is SNHLY and CDR2 FYNNEI. CDR3 size: 12 residues. The CDR3 DNA is TGTGCCAGCGTCGCACGTGACACTGAAGCTTTCTTT. The encoded protein is CASVARDTEAFF.

This clonotype has at least ten counts. The chain links TRBV12-3 or TRBV12-4 to TRBJ2-7; TRBD2 agrees at 13 bases. V shed 6 bases and J 12 bases; nucleotides not matched to a gene: 8. The CDR3 loop spans 13 amino acids. The chain's CDR3 is CASRPGLAGAMYF. As DNA, the CDR3 is TGTGCCAGCAGGCCCGGACTAGCGGGAGCGATGTACTTC.

This clonotype was counted at least ten times. This chain links TRBV27 with TRBJ2-7; 8 bases map to TRBD2. Trimming cost V 5 bases and J 7 bases; bases outside gene matches: 4. Germline V CDR1 and CDR2: MNHEY, SMNVEV (reference sequence). The CDR3 covers 12 residues. The CDR3 reads CASSAGGLEQYF. CDR3 DNA: TGTGCCAGCAGTGCGGGGGGTTTGGAGCAGTACTTC.

This clonotype was detected many times. This rearrangement joins TRBV20-1 to TRBJ1-5; 9 bases fit TRBD1. The CDR3 runs 15 residues. The V gene end was trimmed by 6 bases and the J gene end by 2 bases; junction bases not matched to a gene: 8. Germline V lookup: CDR1 DFQATT, CDR2 SNEGSKA (reference sequence). CDR3 in amino acids: CSANPRTGGNQPQHF. In nucleotides, the CDR3 is TGCAGTGCAAACCCCAGGACAGGGGGCAATCAGCCCCAGCATTTT.

This clonotype came up many times. J is TRBJ2-7 and V is TRBV5-1, with TRBD1 as a possible D gene (5 bases). The CDR3 sequence is 18 residues long. Germline assignment: CDR1 SGHRS and CDR2 YFSETQ. With 1 base removed from V and 3 bases from J, the gap between germline ends came to 23 bases. The CDR3 is CASSLQQAGSLRHYEQYF. The CDR3 DNA sequence: TGCGCCAGCAGCTTGCAACAAGCAGGGTCTCTCAGACACTACGAGCAGTACTTC.

This clonotype was seen only a few times. The chain employs TRBV29-1 and TRBJ2-2, with D possibly TRBD2 on 6 matching bases. CDR3 length: 14 amino acids. V lost 6 bases to trimming and J lost 3 bases, with 14 bases between them. Germline CDR1 reads SQVTM; CDR2 reads ANQGSEA. Here the CDR3 reads CSVDGGIDTGELFF. For the CDR3, the DNA is TGCAGCGTCGACGGAGGGATAGACACCGGGGAGCTGTTTTTT.

The chain has TRBV10-1 and TRBJ2-3; tentatively, D is TRBD2 (6 bases). V was shortened by 0 bases and J by 4 bases, with 11 bases between the two germline ends. Looked up from germline, CDR1 is WNHNN and CDR2 is SYGVQD (reference sequence). This CDR3 contains 15 residues. CDR3: CASSESGGTPDTQYF. The CDR3, as DNA: TGCGCCAGCAGTGAGTCGGGCGGGACCCCAGATACGCAGTATTTT.

This clonotype was counted a few times. The rearrangement joins TRBV7-2 to TRBJ2-7; 8 positions match TRBD1. The ends lost 1 base at V and 2 bases at J; junction bases unmatched: 4. Germline-derived CDR1 and CDR2 are SGHTA and FQGNSA. This CDR3 comprises 15 residues. In DNA, the CDR3 is TGTGCCAGCAGCTTAGTCCTGGACAGGGCCTACGAGCAGTACTTC. Its translation is CASSLVLDRAYEQYF.

In this sample, this clonotype turned up many times. The chain recombines TRBV20-1 with TRBJ2-2; D perhaps matches TRBD2 (6 bases). CDR3 length: 15 residues. Germline V gene sequence: CDR1 DFQATT, CDR2 SNEGSKA (reference sequence). The ends were cut back, 1 base at V and 6 bases at J, with 15 bases in the middle. The CDR3 nucleotides read TGCAGTGCTAGAGCTAAGAGCGGGTACGCCGGGGAGCTGTTTTTT. This gives the protein CSARAKSGYAGELFF.

This chain uses TRBV27 with TRBJ2-7; D perhaps matches TRBD1 (5 bases). The V gene lost 7 bases and the J gene lost 5 bases, with 15 bases spanning the gap. The length of the CDR3 is 13 residues. Germline V gene sequence: CDR1 MNHEY, CDR2 SMNVEV (reference sequence). CDR3 sequence (DNA): TGTGCCAGCAAAGGTAGGGGCCGGGACGAGCAGTACTTC. Encoded protein: CASKGRGRDEQYF.

This clonotype turned up a few times. This chain connects TRBV10-3 to TRBJ2-2, with 8 positions matching TRBD2. This CDR3 spans 15 amino acids. Germline V gene lookup returns CDR1 ENHRY and CDR2 SYGVKD. The ends lost 0 bases at V and 5 bases at J; junction bases unmatched: 2. This CDR3 is CAISESAGGTGELFF. For the CDR3, the DNA is TGTGCCATCAGTGAGTCCGCGGGAGGTACCGGGGAGCTGTTTTTT.

The DNA of the CDR3 is TGTGCCAGCAGACATACAGGGGGCCAAACCGGGGAGCTGTTTTTT. Protein: CASRHTGGQTGELFF. The chain is built from TRBV6-1 and TRBJ2-2; 9 bases fit TRBD1. This CDR3 comprises 15 residues. Germline assignment: CDR1 MNHNS and CDR2 SASEGT. With V trimmed by 6 bases and J by 5 bases, 7 bases remained unmatched.

Many counts were recorded for this clonotype. V and J are TRBV9 and TRBJ2-7, with a tentative D call TRBD2 (6 bases). The CDR3 totals 14 residues. Trimming shortened V by 4 bases and J by 4 bases, and 15 bases separated the two germline ends. Germline V gene lookup returns CDR1 SGDLS and CDR2 YYNGEE. CDR3 coding DNA: TGTGCCAGCAGCCCCGGGACTTCCCTATACGAGCAGTACTTC. Translating it yields CASSPGTSLYEQYF.

The chain carries TRBV14 and TRBJ1-1, with no clear D. This CDR3 spans 15 amino acids. The V gene's germline CDR1 is SGHDN and CDR2 FVKESK. V was cut by 0 bases and J by 1 base, with 9 bases left in between. The CDR3 spells CASSQDRAGNTEAFF. The DNA for the CDR3 is TGTGCCAGCAGCCAAGATCGGGCAGGGAACACTGAAGCTTTCTTT.

This clonotype was seen ten or more times. The V and J genes are TRBV12-3 or TRBV12-4 and TRBJ1-1; tentatively, D is TRBD1 (5 bases). Trimming cost V 4 bases and J 5 bases, with 11 bases left between them. The CDR3 has 13 residues. The CDR3 sequence is CASSSGLQTEAFF. CDR3 bases: TGTGCCAGCAGTTCAGGGTTACAGACTGAAGCTTTCTTT.

This clonotype was counted at least ten times. Here the CDR3 reads CASSFYPGQVHQPQHF. The CDR3 DNA follows: TGTGCCAGCAGTTTTTACCCAGGGCAAGTTCATCAGCCCCAGCATTTT. The chain uses TRBV28 and TRBJ1-5; D is possibly TRBD1 (5 bases). The V end was cut by 3 bases, the J end by 5 bases, with 17 bases between. CDR1 is MDHEN and CDR2 is SYDVKM in the germline V gene. This CDR3 has 16 residues.

The sample holds many counts of this clonotype. V usage is TRBV2 and J usage is TRBJ1-5; D gene uncertain. V was pared by 6 bases and J by 0 bases, with 9 bases between. CDR1 and CDR2 (germline): SNHLY, FYNNEI. CDR3 length: 14 residues. The CDR3 DNA reads TGTGCCAGCAGAGAACAGTATAGCAATCAGCCCCAGCATTTT. This translates into CASREQYSNQPQHF.

The chain is built from TRBV15 and TRBJ2-7; the D call may be TRBD1 or TRBD2 (5 bases each). This CDR3 has 14 residues. Germline CDR1 and CDR2: LNHNV and YYDKDF (reference sequence). Deletions cut 5 bases from V and 1 base from J, with 12 bases between. CDR3 sequence: CATSRWDGSYEQYF. CDR3 sequence (DNA): TGTGCCACCAGCCGGTGGGACGGTTCCTACGAGCAGTACTTC.

This clonotype has a count of ten or more. This chain uses TRBV11-2 with TRBJ1-1; maybe TRBD1 (5 bases). With 5 bases removed from V and 10 bases from J, the gap between germline ends came to 17 bases. Germline V gene data show CDR1 as SGHAT and CDR2 as FQNNGV. The CDR3 extends over 13 amino acids. The CDR3 nucleotides read TGTGCCAGCAGCGTTCCGCCCAGGGAGGGAGCTTTCTTT. Its translation: CASSVPPREGAFF.

This chain joins TRBV10-3 and TRBJ2-5, with TRBD2 matching over 7 bases. Germline V CDR1 and CDR2: ENHRY, SYGVKD. V lost 6 bases, J lost 2 bases, and 9 bases stayed unmatched. CDR3 length: 15 residues. The CDR3 DNA reads as TGTGCCATCAGCGCCGGGGGGACGGCTCAAGAGACCCAGTACTTC. Protein: CAISAGGTAQETQYF.

The sample holds many counts of this clonotype. The chain's CDR3 is CASSLPGLPYEQYF. The CDR3 DNA reads TGTGCCAGCAGCTTACCGGGACTCCCCTACGAGCAGTACTTC. The chain joins TRBV7-8 to TRBJ2-7; possible D gene TRBD2, 6 bases. This CDR3 has 14 residues. V was clipped by 2 bases and J by 2 bases, with 10 bases between them. Germline values: CDR1 SGHVS, CDR2 FQNEAQ.

On this clonotype itself: This may be a read error, as it is one base from a much larger clone. The chain has TRBV4-2 and TRBJ2-5; TRBD2 aligns across 12 bases. CDR3 length equals 18 residues. J was trimmed by 5 bases and V by 4 bases; bases with no gene match: 14. CDR1 and CDR2 (germline): LGHNA, YNFKEQ. In DNA form, the CDR3 reads TGTGCCAGCAGCCCAGGACTAGCGGGATTAGTTTTGGTGGAGACCCAGTACTTC. Encoded protein: CASSPGLAGLVLVETQYF.

This clonotype has ten or more counts. The chain uses TRBV7-9 and TRBJ1-3, with unresolved D. This CDR3 region has 14 residues. Germline CDR1 is SEHNR and CDR2 is FQNEAQ (reference sequence). With 1 base removed from V and 2 bases from J, the gap between germline ends came to 6 bases. Here the CDR3 reads CASSLGLTGNTIYF. DNA of the CDR3: TGTGCCAGCAGCTTAGGCCTTACTGGAAACACCATATATTTT.

The sample holds many counts of this clonotype. The CDR3 region is CASSLSAGPYGYTF. CDR3 coding DNA: TGTGCCAGCAGTTTATCTGCAGGGCCCTATGGCTACACCTTC. The rearrangement uses TRBV12-3 or TRBV12-4 and TRBJ1-2; a weak D match, TRBD1 (5 bases). The ends were cut back, 2 bases at V and 4 bases at J, with 11 bases in the middle. This CDR3 region has 14 residues.